This T cell receptor (beta chain) comes out of a study of T cells in localized non-small cell lung cancer. Overall study results and limits: Longer overall survival was linked to higher blood T cell density. The greatest T cell clonality was found in uninvolved adjacent lung (higher than in tumor).

This table comes from immunoSEQ multiplex PCR, and its TCRdb copy is limited to in-frame clones, with some not included. The sample yields around 10,000 clones, 80% to 90% seen once. Points on this clone: Its antigen is not identified.

The V end was cut by 5 bases, the J end by 10 bases, with 23 bases between. This CDR3 contains 15 residues. Per the germline V gene, CDR1 is SGHVS and CDR2 is FQNEAQ. The V call is TRBV7-8, the J call TRBJ2-5, with D possibly called TRBD1 or TRBD2 (5 bases each). This TCR derives from a male donor older than 55 with stage III lung adenocarcinoma. Sequenced here: peripheral blood, sampled before any cancer treatment. The CDR3 DNA reads TGTGCCAGCAGCCGAGGCCGGGACGGACATCGCGGCCAGTACTTC. Protein: CASSRGRDGHRGQYF.